A selection of T cell receptor beta chains follows, all from one sample in a study of blood T cell repertoires in COVID-19. Libraries were prepared by immunoSEQ multiplex PCR; TCRdb keeps only in-frame clonotypes and omits some of them. This sample carries some 65,000 clones, approximately 86% of them seen once, and the ten largest clones take 16%. The material sequenced was peripheral blood. Source of these receptors: a man aged 40-49 years with COVID-19, enrolled during active disease. Both conserved end residues are part of each CDR3. D genes are given only for firm matches. Size values are once, few and many counts, or a class for expanded clones, and some rows have none.

J | V | size | D | CDR3 | DNA
TRBJ2-4 | TRBV6-5 | . | TRBD1 | CASKTTGTGIQYF | TGTGCCAGCAAAACGACAGGGACGGGCATTCAGTACTTC
TRBJ2-1 | TRBV6-5 | . | . | CASSTGGFSYNEQFF | TGTGCCAGCAGTACGGGGGGCTTCTCCTACAATGAGCAGTTCTTC
TRBJ2-6 | TRBV6-5 | once | TRBD1 | CASSLGQAGANVLTF | TGTGCCAGCAGTCTCGGACAGGCTGGGGCCAACGTCCTGACTTTC
TRBJ2-5 | TRBV5-4 | . | . | CASSPLTGYQETQYF | TGTGCCAGCAGCCCCCTGACCGGGTACCAAGAGACCCAGTACTTC
TRBJ2-1 | TRBV19 | . | . | CASSIGTGDEQFF | TGTGCCAGTAGTATAGGGACCGGGGATGAGCAGTTCTTC
TRBJ1-1 | TRBV28 | . | . | CASSSDSEAFF | TGTGCCAGCAGTTCCGACAGTGAAGCTTTCTTT
TRBJ1-3 | TRBV29-1 | . | TRBD1 | CSVVKGAGNTIYF | TGCAGCGTTGTAAAGGGGGCGGGAAACACCATATATTTT
TRBJ1-4 | TRBV30 | . | . | CAWSVGLGGEKLFF | TGTGCCTGGAGTGTCGGACTCGGGGGTGAAAAACTGTTTTTT
TRBJ2-1 | TRBV27 | . | . | CASSLSFRGSYNEQFF | TGTGCCAGCAGTTTATCGTTCAGGGGTTCCTACAATGAGCAGTTCTTC
TRBJ1-2 | TRBV13 | . | TRBD1 | CASSLNRGYGYTF | TGTGCCAGCAGCTTAAACAGGGGCTATGGCTACACCTTC
TRBJ1-5 | TRBV28 | few | TRBD1 | CASSRPRYRGRQPQHF | TGTGCCAGCAGTAGACCAAGGTACAGGGGGCGTCAGCCCCAGCATTTT
TRBJ2-2 | TRBV6-5 | . | . | CASRTDYTGELFF | TGTGCCAGCCGGACGGACTACACCGGGGAGCTGTTTTTT